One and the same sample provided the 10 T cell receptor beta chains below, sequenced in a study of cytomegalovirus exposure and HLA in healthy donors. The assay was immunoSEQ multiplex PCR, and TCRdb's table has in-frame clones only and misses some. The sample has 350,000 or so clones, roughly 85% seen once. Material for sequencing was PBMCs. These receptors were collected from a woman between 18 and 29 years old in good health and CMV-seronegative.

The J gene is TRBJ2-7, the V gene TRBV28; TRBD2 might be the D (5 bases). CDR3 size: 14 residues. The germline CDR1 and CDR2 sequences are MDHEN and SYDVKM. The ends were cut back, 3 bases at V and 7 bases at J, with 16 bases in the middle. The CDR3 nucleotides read TGTGCCAGCAGTTTTAGCGTAGGCTGGGTTGAGCAGTACTTC. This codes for CASSFSVGWVEQYF.

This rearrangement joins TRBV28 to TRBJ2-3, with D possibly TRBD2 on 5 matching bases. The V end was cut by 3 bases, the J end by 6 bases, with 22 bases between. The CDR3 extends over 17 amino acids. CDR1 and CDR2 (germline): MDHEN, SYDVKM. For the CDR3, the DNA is TGTGCCAGCAGTTTTGACTACCATTCGGACGGCCGGGATACGCAGTATTTT. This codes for CASSFDYHSDGRDTQYF. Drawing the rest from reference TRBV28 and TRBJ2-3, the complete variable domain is DVKVTQSSRYLVKRTGEKVFLECVQDMDHENMFWYRQDPGLGLRLIYFSYDVKMKEKGDIPEGYSVSREKKERFSLILESASTNQTSMYLCASSFDYHSDGRDTQYFGPGTRLTVL.

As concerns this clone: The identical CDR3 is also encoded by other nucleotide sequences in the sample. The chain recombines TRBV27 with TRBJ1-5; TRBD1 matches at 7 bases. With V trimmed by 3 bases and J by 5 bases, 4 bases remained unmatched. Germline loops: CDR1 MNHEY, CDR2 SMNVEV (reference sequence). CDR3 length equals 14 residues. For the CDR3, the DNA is TGTGCCAGCAGTTTCGGGCAGGGGGATCAGCCCCAGCATTTT. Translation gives CASSFGQGDQPQHF.

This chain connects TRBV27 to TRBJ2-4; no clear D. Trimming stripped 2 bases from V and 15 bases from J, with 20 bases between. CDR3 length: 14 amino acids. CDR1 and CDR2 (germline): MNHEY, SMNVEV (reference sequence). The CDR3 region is CASSLDGSQEPGYF. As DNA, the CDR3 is TGTGCCAGCAGTTTAGATGGCTCCCAGGAACCAGGGTACTTC.

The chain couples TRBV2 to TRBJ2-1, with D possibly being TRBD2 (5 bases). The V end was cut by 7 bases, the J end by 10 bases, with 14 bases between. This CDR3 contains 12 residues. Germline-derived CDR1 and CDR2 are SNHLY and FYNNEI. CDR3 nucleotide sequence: TGTGCCAGCAACCCACTAGTGGGAGAGCAGTTCTTC. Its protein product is CASNPLVGEQFF.

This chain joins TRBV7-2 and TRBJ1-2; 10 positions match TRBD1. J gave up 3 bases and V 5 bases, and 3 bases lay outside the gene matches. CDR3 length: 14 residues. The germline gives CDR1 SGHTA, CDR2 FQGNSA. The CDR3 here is CASSLGTGDYGYTF. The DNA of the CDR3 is TGTGCCAGCAGCCTCGGGACAGGGGACTATGGCTACACCTTC. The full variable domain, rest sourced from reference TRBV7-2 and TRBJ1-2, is GAGVSQSPSNKVTEKGKDVELRCDPISGHTALYWYRQSLGQGLEFLIYFQGNSAPDKSGLPSDRFSAERTGGSVSTLTIQRTQQEDSAVYLCASSLGTGDYGYTFGSGTRLTVV.

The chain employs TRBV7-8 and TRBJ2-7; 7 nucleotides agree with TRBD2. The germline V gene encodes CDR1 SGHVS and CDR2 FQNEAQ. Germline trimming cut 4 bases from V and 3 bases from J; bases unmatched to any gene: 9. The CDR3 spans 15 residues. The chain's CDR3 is CASSSLAGEVYEQYF. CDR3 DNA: TGTGCCAGCAGCTCCTTGGCGGGAGAAGTCTACGAGCAGTACTTC.

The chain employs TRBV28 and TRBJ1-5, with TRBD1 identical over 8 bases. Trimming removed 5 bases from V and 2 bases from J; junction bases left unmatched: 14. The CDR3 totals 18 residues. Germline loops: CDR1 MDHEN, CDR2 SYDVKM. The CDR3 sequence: CASSPPTGEGIGNQPQHF. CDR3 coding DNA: TGTGCCAGCAGTCCCCCGACAGGGGAGGGTATCGGCAATCAGCCCCAGCATTTT.

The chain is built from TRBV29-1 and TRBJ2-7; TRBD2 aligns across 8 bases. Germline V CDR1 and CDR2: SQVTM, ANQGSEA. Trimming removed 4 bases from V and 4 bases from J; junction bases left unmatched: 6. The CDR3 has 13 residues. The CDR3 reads CSVVGRAGYEQYF. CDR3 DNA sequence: TGCAGCGTTGTCGGGAGGGCCGGGTACGAGCAGTACTTC.

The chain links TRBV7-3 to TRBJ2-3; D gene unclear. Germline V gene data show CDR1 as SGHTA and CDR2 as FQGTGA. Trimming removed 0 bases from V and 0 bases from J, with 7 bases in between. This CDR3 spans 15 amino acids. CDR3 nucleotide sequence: TGTGCCAGCAGCTTAACTAGCACTAGCACAGATACGCAGTATTTT. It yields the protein CASSLTSTSTDTQYF.